This TCR beta chain was sequenced in a study of T cells in Graves' hyperthyroidism and ophthalmopathy. Regarding the study as a whole: Ophthalmopathy was told apart from stable hyperthyroidism by a 13 V-J model. Median prediction lead before ophthalmopathy onset was 5.5 to 7 months with the model.

CDR3 length equals 14 residues. The V end was cut by 0 bases, the J end by 1 base, with 7 bases between. The V gene's germline CDR1 is SGDLS and CDR2 YYNGEE. The authors obtained PBMCs from 7.5 to 10 ml of fresh peripheral blood. This clonotype has only a few counts. The antigen remains undetermined. TCR beta CDR3 regions were amplified from RNA. First-round RT-PCR with HTBI primers amplified the TCR CDR3 region. From the multiplex PCR reads, TCRdb called clonotypes with MiXCR, one entry per CDR3 protein. The table lists around 600,000 distinct CDR3 sequences, 12% to 15% of them singletons. The origin of this receptor is a woman between 18 and 30 years old with Graves' ophthalmopathy. The chain uses TRBV9 and TRBJ1-1; D is ambiguous. Sample: blood. The CDR3 spells CASSVDSTNTEAFF. As DNA, the CDR3 is TGTGCCAGCAGCGTAGACAGCACGAACACTGAAGCTTTCTTT.